This passage covers 5 T cell receptor beta chains from one sample sequenced in a study of long-term antiretroviral therapy in people with HIV. Sequencing used immunoSEQ v3.0 at survey level. Profiling relied on immunoSEQ multiplex PCR, and the TCRdb table lists in-frame clones only, not all of them. The data contain around 30,000 clones, 87% of them seen just once; the ten biggest clones take up roughly 13%. The sequences come from unsorted PBMCs, collected 1.1 years after starting antiretroviral therapy. Receptors originate from a man aged 18 to 30 with HIV.

The chain employs TRBV7-9 and TRBJ2-1, with 11 bases aligning to TRBD2. The CDR3 length is 16 residues. V lost 1 base and J lost 2; bases outside the gene matches: 1. The germline V gene has CDR1 SEHNR and CDR2 FQNEAQ (reference sequence). CDR3 sequence reads: CASSLGLAGTYNEQFF. The DNA for the CDR3 is TGTGCCAGCAGCTTAGGACTAGCGGGAACCTACAATGAGCAGTTCTTC.

The chain carries TRBV7-8 and TRBJ2-5, with TRBD2 as a possible D gene (6 bases). Germline-derived CDR1 and CDR2 are SGHVS and FQNEAQ. The CDR3 length is 14 residues. Trimming pared 5 bases from V and 5 bases from J, leaving 15 bases between. The CDR3 nucleotides are TGTGCCAGCAGCCCGGGCCCGGGGAGGGAGACCCAGTACTTC. Its translation is CASSPGPGRETQYF. Variable domain in full (rest from reference TRBV7-8 and TRBJ2-5): GAGVSQSPRYKVAKRGQDVALRCDPISGHVSLFWYQQALGQGPEFLTYFQNEAQLDKSGLPSDRFFAERPEGSVSTLKIQRTQQEDSAVYLCASSPGPGRETQYFGPGTRLLVL.

The V and J genes are TRBV4-1 and TRBJ1-4, with 8 bases identical to TRBD1. V was pared by 2 bases and J by 4 bases, with 9 bases of the junction left unmatched. Germline V gene data show CDR1 as MGHRA and CDR2 as YSYEKL. The CDR3 runs to 17 residues. The chain's CDR3 is CASSQRPPQGVNEKLFF. The CDR3 nucleotides read TGCGCCAGCAGCCAACGTCCTCCACAGGGGGTTAATGAAAAACTGTTTTTT.

This rearrangement joins TRBV19 to TRBJ1-2; D is unresolved. Germline V gene sequence: CDR1 LNHDA, CDR2 SQIVND (reference sequence). This CDR3 region has 12 residues. V dropped 5 bases and J dropped 8 bases, with 12 bases sitting between them. CDR3 DNA sequence: TGTGCCAGTAGTTCCTGGATTGAAGGCTACACCTTC. This translates into CASSSWIEGYTF.

This clone was seen a handful of times. This chain connects TRBV2 to TRBJ2-7; 10 bases are shared with TRBD1. The CDR3 length is 11 residues. Germline V gene sequence: CDR1 SNHLY, CDR2 FYNNEI. The V and J ends lost 9 bases and 4 bases, in that order; junction bases with no gene match: 0. Here the CDR3 reads CARGQGYEQYF. The CDR3 DNA is TGTGCCAGGGGACAGGGGTACGAGCAGTACTTC. Drawing the rest from reference TRBV2 and TRBJ2-7, the complete variable domain is EPEVTQTPSHQVTQMGQEVILRCVPISNHLYFYWYRQILGQKVEFLVSFYNNEISEKSEIFDDQFSVERPDGSNFTLKIRSTKLEDSAMYFCARGQGYEQYFGPGTRLTVT.